The 8 T cell receptor beta chains below all came from one sample that was sequenced in a study of cytomegalovirus exposure and HLA in healthy donors. Use of 60 Vbeta and 13 Jbeta primers characterized the PCR. Assay used: immunoSEQ multiplex PCR; TCRdb lists only in-frame clones, some missing. The table includes 200,000 or so clones, 70% to 90% detected once. The sequenced sample was PBMCs. The receptors here all came from a man younger than 45 in good health and CMV-seronegative.

This clone was counted between two and nine times. This chain links TRBV7-9 with TRBJ1-1; TRBD1 aligns across 9 bases. V was pared by 3 bases and J by 6 bases, with 5 bases of the junction left unmatched. The CDR3 totals 14 residues. CDR1 SEHNR and CDR2 FQNEAQ come from the germline V gene (reference sequence). DNA of the CDR3: TGTGCCAGCAGCTTGGACAGGGGTGGCCCTGAAGCTTTCTTT. Protein: CASSLDRGGPEAFF. The full variable domain, completed using reference TRBV7-9 and TRBJ1-1, is DTGVSQNPRHKITKRGQNVTFRCDPISEHNRLYWYRQTLGQGPEFLTYFQNEAQLEKSRLLSDRFSAERPKGSFSTLEIQRTEQGDSAMYLCASSLDRGGPEAFFGQGTRLTVV.

The chain is built from TRBV9 and TRBJ2-2; TRBD2 matches at 9 bases. Germline V lookup: CDR1 SGDLS, CDR2 YYNGEE. V trimming: 0 bases; J trimming: 5 bases; junction bases outside the gene matches: 5. The CDR3 extends over 16 amino acids. In nucleotides, the CDR3 is TGTGCCAGCAGCGTAGTGGCGGGGGGGTCGACCGGGGAGCTGTTTTTT. This encodes CASSVVAGGSTGELFF.

The chain couples TRBV19 to TRBJ1-1; D is unclear. The CDR3 totals 15 residues. Germline CDR1 reads LNHDA; CDR2 reads SQIVND (reference sequence). Trimming took off 5 bases at V and 0 bases at J, with 13 bases between the two ends. The CDR3: CASSHLGGMNTEAFF. As DNA, the CDR3 is TGTGCCAGTAGTCACCTCGGAGGGATGAACACTGAAGCTTTCTTT. Filled out from reference TRBV19 and TRBJ1-1, the complete variable domain reads DGGITQSPKYLFRKEGQNVTLSCEQNLNHDAMYWYRQDPGQGLRLIYYSQIVNDFQKGDIAEGYSVSREKKESFPLTVTSAQKNPTAFYLCASSHLGGMNTEAFFGQGTRLTVV.

This clone showed up just once. The gene calls are TRBV6-6 and TRBJ1-1, with D uncertain. The CDR3 totals 12 residues. In germline, CDR1 is MNHNY, CDR2 SVGAGI (reference sequence). Trimming shortened V by 2 bases and J by 1 base, and 2 bases separated the two germline ends. The CDR3 region has the DNA TGTGCCAGCAGTTACCGGAACACTGAAGCTTTCTTT. This sequence encodes CASSYRNTEAFF.

The chain combines TRBV21-1 with TRBJ2-3; the D call of TRBD2 is as the table states it, not checked on the DNA. TRBV21-1 constitutes a pseudogene. This CDR3 is 18 amino acids long. CDR3 sequence: CASSKPPSGGFPTDTQYF. CDR3 bases: TGTGCCAGCAGCAAACCTCCTAGCGGGGGTTTCCCCACAGATACGCAGTATTTT.

DNA of the CDR3: TGTGCCAGCAGCGTAGCGGACAGTACCTACGAGCAGTACTTC. Residues: CASSVADSTYEQYF. The chain carries TRBV9 and TRBJ2-7; D might be TRBD1 (6 bases). CDR1 SGDLS and CDR2 YYNGEE come from the germline V gene. Trimming pared 0 bases from V and 2 bases from J, leaving 9 bases between. The CDR3 extends over 14 amino acids.

V usage is TRBV28 and J usage is TRBJ2-2; D possibly corresponds to TRBD2 (7 bases). Germline CDR1 reads MDHEN; CDR2 reads SYDVKM. Trimming left V 6 bases short and J 0 bases short, with 11 bases between. This CDR3 is 15 amino acids long. The CDR3 DNA is TGTGCCAGCAGCATAGGGGGGGCGAACACCGGGGAGCTGTTTTTT. As protein: CASSIGGANTGELFF.

V gene TRBV7-9 combines with J gene TRBJ2-2; D is undetermined. Trimming took 1 base from V and 1 from J, leaving 7 bases between them. Germline V gene lookup returns CDR1 SEHNR and CDR2 FQNEAQ (reference sequence). The CDR3 loop spans 15 amino acids. CDR3 in DNA: TGTGCCAGCAGCTTAGTCAACAAGAACACCGGGGAGCTGTTTTTT. Residues: CASSLVNKNTGELFF. The variable domain in full, with the rest retrieved from reference TRBV7-9 and TRBJ2-2, is DTGVSQNPRHKITKRGQNVTFRCDPISEHNRLYWYRQTLGQGPEFLTYFQNEAQLEKSRLLSDRFSAERPKGSFSTLEIQRTEQGDSAMYLCASSLVNKNTGELFFGEGSRLTVL.